These 2 T cell receptor beta chains share one sample of origin, sequenced in a study of CD8 T cells in Susac syndrome. Random hexamers were used to reverse transcribe about 0.5 to 1 ug of RNA. In TCRdb, the immunoSEQ multiplex PCR reads were re-called with MiXCR into one record per CDR3 protein. The table has more than 150,000 distinct CDR3 sequences, roughly 94% seen once. The sample consisted of CD8+ T cells from PBMCs. The receptors come from a human donor with Susac syndrome.

This chain connects TRBV9 to TRBJ2-1; D is ambiguous. Germline values: CDR1 SGDLS, CDR2 YYNGEE. The length of the CDR3 is 13 residues. V was shortened by 0 bases and J by 7 bases, with 8 bases between the two germline ends. The CDR3 reads CASSVEMGNEQFF. Written as DNA, the CDR3 is TGTGCCAGCAGCGTAGAGATGGGAAATGAGCAGTTCTTC.

The V and J genes are TRBV3-1 and TRBJ2-5; D is ambiguous. The CDR3 has 15 amino acids. V was trimmed by 4 bases and J by 4 bases, leaving 16 bases between them. The germline gives CDR1 LGHDT, CDR2 YNNKEL (reference sequence). CDR3 DNA: TGTGCCAGCAGCCTGCAGGTCAGGATTGGAGAGACCCAGTACTTC. Translating gives CASSLQVRIGETQYF.